One and the same sample provided the 22 T cell receptor beta chains below, sequenced in a study of blood T cell repertoires in COVID-19. Generated by immunoSEQ multiplex PCR, the TCRdb table keeps only in-frame clones and is missing some. The table shows approximately 210,000 clones, with 80% to 90% occurring only once. Sequencing used peripheral blood. The receptors stem from a man aged 35-49 years with acute or convalescent COVID-19.

This chain uses TRBV6-5 with TRBJ1-2; D possibly corresponds to TRBD1 (6 bases). The CDR3 covers 14 residues. In germline, CDR1 is MNHEY, CDR2 SVGAGI. V was pared by 0 bases and J by 4 bases, with 9 bases between. CDR3 bases: TGTGCCAGCAGTTACTCGCAGGGGTCCTATGGCTACACCTTC. The encoded protein is CASSYSQGSYGYTF.

This CDR3 reads CASSYQGNTGELFF. The CDR3 DNA reads as TGTGCCAGCAGTTACCAGGGTAACACCGGGGAGCTGTTTTTT. This chain connects TRBV6-5 to TRBJ2-2; D might be TRBD1 (5 bases). CDR3 length equals 14 residues. With 2 bases removed from V and 2 bases from J, the gap between germline ends came to 6 bases. The V gene's germline CDR1 is MNHEY and CDR2 SVGAGI.

This clone was seen only once. V and J are TRBV5-6 and TRBJ2-7; no reliable D call. V was clipped by 0 bases and J by 3 bases, with 7 bases between them. This CDR3 region has 13 residues. From germline, CDR1 is SGHDT and CDR2 YYEEEE. The CDR3 reads CASSLEHIYEQYF. Here the CDR3 DNA reads TGTGCCAGCAGCTTGGAACATATCTACGAGCAGTACTTC.

This clone has a single count. V gene TRBV28 combines with J gene TRBJ2-5; the match to TRBD2 covers 9 bases. Trimming took 2 bases from V and 5 from J; bases not matched to a gene: 9. CDR1 and CDR2 (germline): MDHEN, SYDVKM. This CDR3 spans 16 amino acids. This CDR3 is CASSLGLAGVVETQYF. DNA of the CDR3: TGTGCCAGCAGTTTAGGATTAGCGGGAGTAGTTGAGACCCAGTACTTC. The full variable domain, in which reference TRBV28 and TRBJ2-5 provide the parts outside the CDR3, is DVKVTQSSRYLVKRTGEKVFLECVQDMDHENMFWYRQDPGLGLRLIYFSYDVKMKEKGDIPEGYSVSREKKERFSLILESASTNQTSMYLCASSLGLAGVVETQYFGPGTRLLVL.

V is TRBV5-6 and J is TRBJ1-6, with D unresolved. CDR3 length: 15 amino acids. CDR1 SGHDT and CDR2 YYEEEE come from the germline V gene. V was clipped by 4 bases and J by 3 bases, with 11 bases between them. The chain's CDR3 is CASSPDGGYNSPLHF. The CDR3 bases are TGTGCCAGCAGCCCCGACGGAGGCTATAATTCACCCCTCCACTTT.

The chain uses TRBV6-4 and TRBJ2-1, with TRBD2 matching 7 bases. The V and J ends lost 0 bases and 1 base, in that order; junction bases with no gene match: 6. CDR3 size: 17 residues. Germline values: CDR1 MRHNA, CDR2 SNTAGT. The CDR3 reads CASSDSWGRDSYNEQFF. For the CDR3, the DNA is TGTGCCAGCAGTGACTCATGGGGGAGGGATTCCTACAATGAGCAGTTCTTC.

The V and J genes are TRBV9 and TRBJ2-7, with 13 nucleotides matching TRBD2. The CDR3 spans 15 residues. The ends lost 0 bases at V and 5 bases at J; junction bases unmatched: 2. Germline lookup yields CDR1 SGDLS and CDR2 YYNGEE. For the CDR3, the DNA is TGTGCCAGCAGCGTAGGAGGACTAGCGGGAGACGAGCAGTACTTC. Protein sequence: CASSVGGLAGDEQYF.

CDR3 nucleotides: TGTGCCAGCAAGCGAAACATGAACACTGAAGCTTTCTTT. This translates into CASKRNMNTEAFF. The chain links TRBV3-1 (or the pseudogene TRBV3-2) to TRBJ1-1; D remains ambiguous. The germline gives CDR1 LGHDT, CDR2 YNNKEL (reference sequence). V dropped 7 bases and J dropped 0 bases, with 9 bases sitting between them. The CDR3 spans 13 residues.

V gene TRBV5-8 combines with J gene TRBJ2-5; possible D gene TRBD1, 6 bases. Germline-derived CDR1 and CDR2 are SGHTS and YDEGEE. The CDR3 extends over 15 amino acids. With 4 bases removed from V and 4 bases from J, the gap between germline ends came to 17 bases. CDR3 amino acids: CASSKGDGTRETQYF. The DNA of the CDR3 is TGTGCCAGCAGCAAAGGGGACGGGACAAGAGAGACCCAGTACTTC. The full variable domain, in which reference TRBV5-8 and TRBJ2-5 provide the parts outside the CDR3, is EAGVTQSPTHLIKTRGQQATLRCSPISGHTSVYWYQQALGLGLQFLLWYDEGEERNRGNFPPRFSGRQFPNYSSELNVNALELEDSALYLCASSKGDGTRETQYFGPGTRLLVL.

The chain has TRBV3-1 (or the pseudogene TRBV3-2) and TRBJ1-5; 8 positions match TRBD1. CDR1 is LGHDT and CDR2 is YNNKEL in the germline V gene (reference sequence). CDR3 length: 14 residues. V trimming: 3 bases; J trimming: 7 bases; junction bases outside the gene matches: 5. The CDR3 DNA reads as TGTGCCAGCAGCCACGGGACAGGCGGCCAGCCCCAGCATTTT. It is translated as CASSHGTGGQPQHF.

The chain has TRBV18 and TRBJ1-6, with TRBD1 matching over 7 bases. V shed 4 bases and J 6 bases; nucleotides not matched to a gene: 3. Germline V lookup: CDR1 KGHSH, CDR2 LQKENI. The CDR3 covers 14 residues. This chain's CDR3 is CASSQDRSNSPLHF. CDR3 sequence (DNA): TGTGCCAGCTCACAGGACAGGAGTAATTCACCCCTCCACTTT.

The rearrangement joins TRBV9 to TRBJ2-7; 8 positions match TRBD2. Per germline, CDR1 SGDLS and CDR2 YYNGEE. The junction had 9 bases not matched to a gene; V was cut back by 4 bases and J by 3 bases. The CDR3 length is 15 residues. The chain's CDR3 is CASSRGLGGLYEQYF. The DNA of the CDR3 is TGTGCCAGCAGCCGGGGACTAGGAGGACTCTACGAGCAGTACTTC.

This chain links TRBV4-1 with TRBJ2-7; TRBD2 matches 8 bases. Trimming cost V 0 bases and J 3 bases; bases outside gene matches: 10. Germline V gives CDR1 MGHRA, CDR2 YSYEKL. This CDR3 contains 17 residues. The CDR3, as DNA: TGCGCCAGCAGCCAAGATCTCACTAGCGGCTTTTTCTACGAGCAGTACTTC. It translates to CASSQDLTSGFFYEQYF.

V usage is TRBV11-3 and J usage is TRBJ2-1, with D possibly TRBD2 on 6 matching bases. The germline V gene has CDR1 SGHNT and CDR2 YENEEA. Between the trimmed V and J ends, which lost 1 base and 3 bases, there was a span of 7 bases. This CDR3 has 14 amino acids. CDR3 nucleotides: TGTGCCAGCAGCTTAGGGGACTTCTACAATGAGCAGTTCTTC. This encodes CASSLGDFYNEQFF.

The chain carries TRBV7-3 and TRBJ2-1; 9 bases match TRBD2. This CDR3 is 20 amino acids long. V lost 5 bases and J lost 1; bases outside the gene matches: 18. Germline V CDR1 and CDR2: SGHTA, FQGTGA. The CDR3 coding sequence is TGTGCCAGCAGCCCAACCCACCGTAGCGGGAGTCTTCGTTCCTACAATGAGCAGTTCTTC. The encoded protein is CASSPTHRSGSLRSYNEQFF.

The chain couples TRBV12-3 or TRBV12-4 to TRBJ2-2, with D uncertain. This CDR3 is 12 amino acids long. V lost 3 bases and J 6 bases, leaving 5 bases between the germline ends. The CDR3 DNA sequence: TGTGCCAGCAGTTTCCGTCCCGGGGAGCTGTTTTTT. This codes for CASSFRPGELFF.

The rearrangement joins TRBV27 to TRBJ2-7; 10 nucleotides agree with TRBD1. Germline V gives CDR1 MNHEY, CDR2 SMNVEV (reference sequence). V trimming: 2 bases; J trimming: 1 base; junction bases outside the gene matches: 8. CDR3 size: 17 residues. The CDR3 here is CASSLMPPGQGSYEQYF. For the CDR3, the DNA is TGTGCCAGCAGTTTAATGCCCCCGGGACAGGGGTCCTACGAGCAGTACTTC.

V and J are TRBV27 and TRBJ2-5, with TRBD2 as a possible D gene (5 bases). The germline gives CDR1 MNHEY, CDR2 SMNVEV (reference sequence). V was shortened by 6 bases and J by 5 bases, with 19 bases between the two germline ends. The CDR3 spans 15 residues. The CDR3 here is CASSTTGIEWETQYF. For the CDR3, the DNA is TGTGCCAGCAGCACGACGGGGATTGAGTGGGAGACCCAGTACTTC.

J is TRBJ1-6 and V is TRBV28; the D gene is possibly TRBD1 (5 bases). The V end was cut by 2 bases, the J end by 3 bases, with 5 bases between. The CDR3 runs 14 residues. The germline V gene encodes CDR1 MDHEN and CDR2 SYDVKM. CDR3 nucleotides: TGTGCCAGCAGTTTAGGACACTATAATTCACCCCTCCACTTT. Residues: CASSLGHYNSPLHF.

The chain combines TRBV28 with TRBJ1-2; 9 bases match TRBD1. This CDR3 is built from 14 residues. Unmatched junction bases numbered 5, after V lost 5 bases and J lost 4 bases. Looked up from germline, CDR1 is MDHEN and CDR2 is SYDVKM. Written as DNA, the CDR3 is TGTGCCAGCAGTCCTGGGACAGGGATCTATGGCTACACCTTC. Protein product: CASSPGTGIYGYTF.

The rearrangement joins TRBV4-1 to TRBJ2-6, with 9 positions matching TRBD1. V lost 4 bases, J lost 1 base, and 5 bases stayed unmatched. Germline values: CDR1 MGHRA, CDR2 YSYEKL. The CDR3 is made up of 17 amino acids. This CDR3 is CASSPLDRGSGANVLTF. CDR3 sequence (DNA): TGCGCCAGCAGCCCTCTTGACAGGGGGTCTGGGGCCAACGTCCTGACTTTC.

The sample holds many counts of this clone. J is TRBJ2-7 and V is TRBV6-4; 9 bases match TRBD1. J gave up 5 bases and V 6 bases, and 5 bases lay outside the gene matches. Germline V gene sequence: CDR1 MRHNA, CDR2 SNTAGT. The CDR3 has 13 amino acids. CDR3: CASSVDRGNEQYF. CDR3 in DNA: TGTGCCAGCAGCGTAGACAGGGGGAACGAGCAGTACTTC.